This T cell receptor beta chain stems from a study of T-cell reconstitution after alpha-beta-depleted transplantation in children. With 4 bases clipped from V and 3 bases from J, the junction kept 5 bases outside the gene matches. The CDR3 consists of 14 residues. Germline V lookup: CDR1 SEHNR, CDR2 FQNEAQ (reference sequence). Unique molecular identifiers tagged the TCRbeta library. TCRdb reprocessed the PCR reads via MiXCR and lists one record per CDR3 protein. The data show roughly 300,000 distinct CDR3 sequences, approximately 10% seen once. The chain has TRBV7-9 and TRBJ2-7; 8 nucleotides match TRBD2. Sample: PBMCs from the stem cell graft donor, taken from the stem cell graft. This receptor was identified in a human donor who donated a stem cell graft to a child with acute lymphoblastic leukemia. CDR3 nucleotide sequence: TGTGCCAGCAGCTCGGGGGGGGGATTCTACGAGCAGTACTTC. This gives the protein CASSSGGGFYEQYF.